The present T cell receptor (beta chain) was sequenced within a study of human T cells and chemical hapten exposure. The germline V gene encodes CDR1 ENHRY and CDR2 SYGVKD. The CDR3 is 14 residues long. Between the trimmed V and J ends, which lost 4 bases and 4 bases, there was a span of 13 bases. The time point here: patch test 2, 6 weeks after DPC sensitization. Treatment reported: therapeutic diphenylcyclopropenone sensitization with weekly scalp DPC. TCRdb analysed the RACE reads with MiXCR anew, one entry per CDR3 protein. This table has approximately 84,000 distinct CDR3 sequences, 10% appearing once.

Source: whole blood, taken in connection with sensitization to the hapten diphenylcyclopropenone (DPC). The chain carries TRBV10-3 and TRBJ1-1; D perhaps matches TRBD1 (5 bases). This clonotype was obtained from a woman younger than 45 with alopecia areata. Some clones in this sample may be carry-over from other donors' samples. CDR3 region: CAISGQGSSTEAFF. In DNA form, the CDR3 reads TGTGCCATCAGTGGGCAGGGATCGAGCACTGAAGCTTTCTTT.